These 8 T cell receptor beta chains share one sample of origin, sequenced in a study of T cell changes during pregnancy in multiple sclerosis. Sequenced by immunoSEQ multiplex PCR; TCRdb stores in-frame clones only, minus some. Of about 81,000 clones in the sample, less than 95% are singletons; the top ten hold 2% to 3%. The sequences come from peripheral blood, collected in the third trimester of pregnancy. These receptors all stem from a female donor with multiple sclerosis, enrolled in a pregnancy study.

The chain employs TRBV11-2 and TRBJ2-3; 8 positions match TRBD2. In germline, CDR1 is SGHAT, CDR2 FQNNGV. V lost 5 bases to trimming and J lost 0 bases; unmatched junction nucleotides: 7. This CDR3 has 16 amino acids. The CDR3 protein is CASSRVAGSSTDTQYF. CDR3 DNA sequence: TGTGCCAGCAGCCGAGTAGCGGGGAGTAGCACAGATACGCAGTATTTT.

V usage is TRBV6-1 and J usage is TRBJ2-6; maybe TRBD1 (6 bases). This CDR3 is built from 17 residues. Germline values: CDR1 MNHNS, CDR2 SASEGT. Trimming took off 2 bases at V and 4 bases at J, with 15 bases between the two ends. CDR3: CASSESEGVSGANVLTF. CDR3 nucleotides: TGTGCCAGCAGTGAATCCGAGGGGGTCAGCGGGGCCAACGTCCTGACTTTC.

The chain combines TRBV25-1 with TRBJ1-4; TRBD1 matches 9 bases. The CDR3 consists of 13 residues. V lost 6 bases and J lost 11; bases outside the gene matches: 7. Germline V gene sequence: CDR1 MGHDK, CDR2 SYGVNS. CDR3 sequence: CASRRMTGGKLFF. The CDR3 coding sequence is TGTGCCAGCAGGCGGATGACAGGGGGGAAACTGTTTTTT.

The CDR3 here is CASSPSGGEFTDTQYF. The CDR3 region has the DNA TGCGCCAGCAGCCCTAGCGGGGGGGAATTCACAGATACGCAGTATTTT. V gene TRBV4-1 combines with J gene TRBJ2-3, with 12 positions matching TRBD2. Germline V CDR1 and CDR2: MGHRA, YSYEKL. The CDR3 length is 16 residues. V shed 4 bases and J 2 bases; nucleotides not matched to a gene: 4.

The CDR3 DNA follows: TGTGCCATCACCCTCTCGGGACAGGGTGGATACGAGCAGTACTTC. It codes for CAITLSGQGGYEQYF. The genes are TRBV10-3 and TRBJ2-7; 9 nucleotides align to TRBD1. There are 15 residues in the CDR3. From germline, CDR1 is ENHRY and CDR2 SYGVKD. V lost 7 bases, J lost 4 bases, and 11 bases stayed unmatched.

V usage is TRBV7-3 and J usage is TRBJ1-2; 7 nucleotides align to TRBD1. Trimming took 6 bases from V and 4 from J; bases not matched to a gene: 11. The CDR3 spans 15 residues. Germline CDR1 reads SGHTA; CDR2 reads FQGTGA. The DNA for the CDR3 is TGTGCCAGCAGTAGTGGAGGGGGCTCCCGCTATGGCTACACCTTC. This gives the protein CASSSGGGSRYGYTF.

The chain uses TRBV5-1 and TRBJ2-2, with 12 bases lining up with TRBD1. The CDR3 is 16 amino acids. Germline assignment: CDR1 SGHRS and CDR2 YFSETQ. V gave up 3 bases and J gave up 7 bases; unmatched junction bases: 7. This CDR3 is CASSSTGTGGIGELFF. CDR3 nucleotide sequence: TGCGCCAGCAGCTCCACCGGGACAGGGGGCATCGGGGAGCTGTTTTTT.

V gene TRBV15 combines with J gene TRBJ2-7; D might be TRBD2 (7 bases). V shed 6 bases and J shed 7 bases, with 16 bases lying between them. Germline loops: CDR1 LNHNV, CDR2 YYDKDF (reference sequence). The CDR3 extends over 13 amino acids. The CDR3: CATSRGANWEQYF. CDR3 DNA sequence: TGTGCCACCAGTCGGGGGGCCAACTGGGAGCAGTACTTC.